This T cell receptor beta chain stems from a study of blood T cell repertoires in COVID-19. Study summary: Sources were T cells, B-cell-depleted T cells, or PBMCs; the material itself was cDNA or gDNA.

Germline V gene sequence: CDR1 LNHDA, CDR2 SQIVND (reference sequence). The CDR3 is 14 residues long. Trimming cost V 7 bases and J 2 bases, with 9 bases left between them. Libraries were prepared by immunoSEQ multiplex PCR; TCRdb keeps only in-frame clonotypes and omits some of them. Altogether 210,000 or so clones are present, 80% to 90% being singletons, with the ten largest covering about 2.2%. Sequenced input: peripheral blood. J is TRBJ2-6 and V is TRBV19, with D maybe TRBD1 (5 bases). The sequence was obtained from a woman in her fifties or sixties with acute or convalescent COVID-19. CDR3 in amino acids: CASTRQPGANVLTF. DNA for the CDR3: TGTGCCAGTACACGACAGCCTGGGGCCAACGTCCTGACTTTC.